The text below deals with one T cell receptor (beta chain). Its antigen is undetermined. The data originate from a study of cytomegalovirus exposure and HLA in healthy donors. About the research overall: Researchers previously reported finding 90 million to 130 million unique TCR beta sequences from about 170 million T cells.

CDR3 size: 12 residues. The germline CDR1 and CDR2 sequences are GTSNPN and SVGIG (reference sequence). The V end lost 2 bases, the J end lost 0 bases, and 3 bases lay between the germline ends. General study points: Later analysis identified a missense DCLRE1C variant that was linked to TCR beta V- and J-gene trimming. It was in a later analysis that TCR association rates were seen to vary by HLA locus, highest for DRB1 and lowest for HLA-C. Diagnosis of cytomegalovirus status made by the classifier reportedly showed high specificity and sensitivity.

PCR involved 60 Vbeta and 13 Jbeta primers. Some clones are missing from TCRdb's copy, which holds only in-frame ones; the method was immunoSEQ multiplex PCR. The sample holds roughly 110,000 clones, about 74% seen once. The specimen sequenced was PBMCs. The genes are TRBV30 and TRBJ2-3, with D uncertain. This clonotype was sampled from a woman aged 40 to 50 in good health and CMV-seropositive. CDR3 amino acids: CAWSSSTDTQYF. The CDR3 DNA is TGTGCCTGGAGTTCTAGCACAGATACGCAGTATTTT.